This passage covers 14 T cell receptor beta chains from one sample sequenced in a study of response to subunit inactivated influenza vaccine. TCRdb ran MiXCR on the RT-PCR reads and lists one entry per CDR3 protein. The sample lists 530,000 or so distinct CDR3 sequences, 12% to 15% occurring once. The sequencing used PBMCs from blood, collected 11 to 12 days after vaccination. Source of these receptors: a man between 50 and 59 years old who received an inactivated influenza vaccine.

This clonotype was counted a few times. The CDR3 here is CSVEGTGTVPYGYTF. The CDR3 DNA sequence: TGCAGCGTTGAAGGGACAGGCACAGTTCCCTATGGCTACACCTTC. This chain joins TRBV29-1 and TRBJ1-2, with 7 positions matching TRBD1. Losses at the gene ends were 1 base for V and 4 bases for J; bases not matched to a gene: 9. CDR1 SQVTM and CDR2 ANQGSEA come from the germline V gene. This CDR3 contains 15 residues.

This clonotype has a handful of counts. An end of the junction does not agree with germline; a read error may underlie this. The chain carries TRBV6-2 or TRBV6-3 and TRBJ2-1; D uncertain. The V gene's germline CDR1 is MNHEY and CDR2 SVGEGT. The CDR3 has 11 residues. CDR3 loop: CASSYPDQKIF. The CDR3 bases are TGTGCCAGCAGTTACCCCGACCAGAAGATCTTC.

V is TRBV7-6 and J is TRBJ1-5, with D unresolved. CDR3 length equals 15 residues. The V end was cut by 5 bases, the J end by 0 bases, with 11 bases between. Germline V gene lookup returns CDR1 SGHVS and CDR2 FNYEAQ. The CDR3 DNA follows: TGTGCCAGCAGCCCGGCGGGTTTTAGCAATCAGCCCCAGCATTTT. This encodes CASSPAGFSNQPQHF. The whole variable domain, filled in from reference TRBV7-6 and TRBJ1-5, reads GAGVSQSPRYKVTKRGQDVALRCDPISGHVSLYWYRQALGQGPEFLTYFNYEAQQDKSGLPNDRFSAERPEGSISTLTIQRTEQRDSAMYRCASSPAGFSNQPQHFGDGTRLSIL.

This chain joins TRBV7-9 and TRBJ2-5, with D possibly TRBD2 on 5 matching bases. Trimming cost V 4 bases and J 2 bases, with 11 bases left between them. Germline lookup yields CDR1 SEHNR and CDR2 FQNEAQ (reference sequence). This CDR3 is 14 amino acids long. In DNA form, the CDR3 reads TGTGCCAGCAGCTACGTCAGCGGTCAAGAGACCCAGTACTTC. This codes for CASSYVSGQETQYF.

This clonotype was seen only a few times. The CDR3 nucleotides are TGTGCCAGCAGTTCGCTAGGGGGCCTTCCGGGACAGGGGGAGGACTATGGCTACACCTTC. This translates into CASSSLGGLPGQGEDYGYTF. The V and J genes are TRBV28 and TRBJ1-2; 11 nucleotides agree with TRBD1. The CDR3 loop spans 20 amino acids. The germline CDR1 and CDR2 sequences are MDHEN and SYDVKM. Trimming at V came to 4 bases and at J to 3 bases, leaving 19 bases not matched to a gene.

As to this clonotype: The junction and the germline gene differ at one end; a read error may be behind it. CDR3 in DNA: TGTGCCAGAAGCGTAGAGCCCAGCTCCTACAATGAGCAGTTCTTC. This sequence encodes CARSVEPSSYNEQFF. This rearrangement joins TRBV9 to TRBJ2-1, with D unclear. This CDR3 spans 15 amino acids. Germline CDR1 SGDLS, CDR2 YYNGEE.

This clonotype came up many times. This chain connects TRBV4-1 to TRBJ2-2; 7 positions match TRBD1. After removal of 2 bases from V and 5 bases from J, the junction contained 8 bases not matched to a gene. Germline CDR1 is MGHRA and CDR2 is YSYEKL. The CDR3 is 16 amino acids. CDR3 amino acids: CASSQLPQGNTGELFF. CDR3 bases: TGCGCCAGCAGCCAACTGCCACAGGGGAATACCGGGGAGCTGTTTTTT.

There are a few counts of this clonotype. The gene calls are TRBV18 and TRBJ2-5; unclear D gene. V was cut by 1 base and J by 2 bases, with 8 bases left in between. The CDR3 is made up of 14 amino acids. Germline CDR1 is KGHSH and CDR2 is LQKENI. The CDR3 DNA sequence: TGTGCCAGCTCACCACGGTCTAGTCAAGAGACCCAGTACTTC. Residues: CASSPRSSQETQYF.

The CDR3: CASSQELMTSGGQQFF. CDR3 nucleotides: TGTGCCAGCAGCCAAGAGCTGATGACTAGCGGGGGTCAGCAGTTCTTC. The chain uses TRBV4-2 and TRBJ2-1; 12 bases fit TRBD2. Germline V gene sequence: CDR1 LGHNA, CDR2 YNFKEQ. V gave up 0 bases and J gave up 11 bases; unmatched junction bases: 8. CDR3 length: 16 residues.

In this sample, this clonotype turned up many times. The chain joins TRBV29-1 to TRBJ2-4; 7 nucleotides match TRBD1. Unmatched junction bases numbered 6, after V lost 4 bases and J lost 9 bases. The CDR3 is 12 amino acids. Germline CDR1 is SQVTM and CDR2 is ANQGSEA. CDR3 bases: TGCAGCGTTGGACAGGGAAGGGGCATTCAGTACTTC. It is translated as CSVGQGRGIQYF.

This clonotype was recorded at least ten times. The rearrangement links TRBV4-1 to TRBJ2-1; D unresolved. Germline V gene sequence: CDR1 MGHRA, CDR2 YSYEKL. This CDR3 contains 14 residues. The ends were cut back, 3 bases at V and 1 base at J, with 7 bases in the middle. The CDR3 loop reads CASSHTGSYNEQFF. DNA of the CDR3: TGCGCCAGCAGCCATACTGGTTCCTACAATGAGCAGTTCTTC.

In its sample, this clonotype was seen a few times. The chain couples TRBV15 to TRBJ2-2; the D call may be TRBD1 or TRBD2 (5 bases each). This CDR3 is 17 amino acids long. Germline CDR1 and CDR2: LNHNV and YYDKDF (reference sequence). The V gene lost 1 base and the J gene lost 4 bases, with 16 bases spanning the gap. Here the CDR3 reads CATSRGDYRPSTGELFF. The CDR3, as DNA: TGTGCCACCAGCAGAGGAGACTACAGGCCGAGCACCGGGGAGCTGTTTTTT.

In its sample, this clonotype was seen a few times. The chain employs TRBV7-8 and TRBJ2-1, with 9 bases identical to TRBD2. The CDR3 contains 17 residues. The germline gives CDR1 SGHVS, CDR2 FQNEAQ. Unmatched junction bases numbered 9, after V lost 5 bases and J lost 1 base. CDR3 in amino acids: CASSGASGAISYNEQFF. CDR3 nucleotides: TGTGCCAGCAGCGGGGCTAGCGGGGCTATTTCCTACAATGAGCAGTTCTTC.

This clonotype was recorded many times. V gene TRBV7-6 combines with J gene TRBJ2-3; 13 positions agree with TRBD2. The CDR3 runs 17 residues. The ends lost 5 bases at V and 2 bases at J; junction bases unmatched: 7. In germline, CDR1 is SGHVS, CDR2 FNYEAQ. The CDR3 bases are TGTGCCAGCAGCCCCCGACTAGCGGGGGGACTCACAGATACGCAGTATTTT. This translates into CASSPRLAGGLTDTQYF.